Listed here are 23 T cell receptor beta chains from one sample, sequenced in a study of metastatic and nonmetastatic thyroid tumors. Every patient was untreated before thyroid surgery. With MiXCR, TCRdb reprocessed the PCR reads. The data show more than 40,000 clones, 25% to 30% seen once. Sequenced: blood. These TCRs come from a male donor with papillary thyroid cancer or a benign thyroid nodule (not recorded which). Some clones in this sample may be carry-over from other donors' samples.

The V and J genes are TRBV11-2 and TRBJ2-1, with 11 bases lining up with TRBD1. Germline loops: CDR1 SGHAT, CDR2 FQNNGV. The CDR3 consists of 15 residues. The junction had 4 bases not matched to a gene; V was cut back by 5 bases and J by 4 bases. The CDR3, as DNA: TGTGCCAGCAGCCGGGACAGGGGGACATACAATGAGCAGTTCTTC. As protein: CASSRDRGTYNEQFF.

This clone has more than one count but fewer than ten. Mismatch with germline at one junction end may stem from a read error. The rearrangement joins TRBV6-2 or TRBV6-3 to TRBJ2-7; D is perhaps TRBD1 or TRBD2 (5 bases each). The CDR3 runs to 14 residues. Germline V gene sequence: CDR1 MNHEY, CDR2 SVGEGT. The CDR3 here is CSSSPEGTSYEQYF. In DNA, the CDR3 is TGTTCCAGCAGTCCTGAGGGGACCTCCTACGAGCAGTACTTC.

This clone was counted at least ten times. Given a much more abundant clone one base away, this may be a read error. This chain connects TRBV30 to TRBJ2-3, with no clear D. V was cut by 1 base and J by 8 bases, with 10 bases left in between. This CDR3 contains 12 residues. Per the germline V gene, CDR1 is GTSNPN and CDR2 is SVGIG (reference sequence). Here the CDR3 reads CAWSAASRTQYF. In DNA form, the CDR3 reads TGTGCCTGGAGTGCAGCCTCCCGTACGCAGTATTTT.

This clone has ten or more counts. The chain links TRBV12-5 to TRBJ2-1; D is ambiguous. The CDR3 is 11 amino acids. Germline CDR1 and CDR2: LGHNT and FRNRAP. Trimming pared 6 bases from V and 12 bases from J, leaving 12 bases between. CDR3 sequence reads: CASGGPWMQFF. CDR3 in DNA: TGTGCTAGTGGGGGCCCCTGGATGCAGTTCTTC.

By proportion, this clone is medium-sized (0.01 to 0.1%). The chain couples TRBV28 to TRBJ2-7, with TRBD2 identical over 10 bases. With 5 bases clipped from V and 4 bases from J, the junction kept 5 bases outside the gene matches. CDR1 and CDR2 (germline): MDHEN, SYDVKM. The CDR3 is 14 amino acids. CDR3 sequence reads: CASSIPGLAYEQYF. Written as DNA, the CDR3 is TGTGCCAGCAGTATACCGGGACTAGCGTACGAGCAGTACTTC. The variable domain in full, completed from reference TRBV28 and TRBJ2-7, reads DVKVTQSSRYLVKRTGEKVFLECVQDMDHENMFWYRQDPGLGLRLIYFSYDVKMKEKGDIPEGYSVSREKKERFSLILESASTNQTSMYLCASSIPGLAYEQYFGPGTRLTVT.

In its sample, this clone was seen a few times. This rearrangement joins TRBV20-1 to TRBJ1-5; D is unresolved. The germline V gene has CDR1 DFQATT and CDR2 SNEGSKA (reference sequence). The CDR3 is made up of 17 amino acids. Trimming stripped 5 bases from V and 4 bases from J, with 24 bases between. CDR3: CSALNPPGNKWNQPQHF. In DNA, the CDR3 is TGCAGTGCTCTAAACCCTCCGGGGAACAAGTGGAATCAGCCCCAGCATTTT.

The table lists this clone with a few counts. The gene calls are TRBV7-8 and TRBJ2-5, with 12 bases fitting TRBD1. The germline V gene encodes CDR1 SGHVS and CDR2 FQNEAQ. The J segment lost 7 bases and the V segment lost 3 bases, leaving 9 bases of the junction unmatched. CDR3 length: 16 amino acids. This CDR3 reads CASSLVGQGASGTQYF. The DNA of the CDR3 is TGTGCCAGCAGCTTGGTGGGACAGGGGGCTTCAGGGACCCAGTACTTC.

The chain joins TRBV20-1 to TRBJ1-5; D call uncertain. CDR3 length: 14 amino acids. V lost 3 bases and J 0 bases, leaving 9 bases between the germline ends. CDR1 is DFQATT and CDR2 is SNEGSKA in the germline V gene (reference sequence). CDR3 loop: CSASWRNSNQPQHF. CDR3 sequence (DNA): TGCAGTGCTAGTTGGAGAAATAGCAATCAGCCCCAGCATTTT.

This clone was found a few times. The chain has TRBV6-1 and TRBJ1-5; D remains unclear. This CDR3 is built from 12 residues. Germline CDR1 reads MNHNS; CDR2 reads SASEGT. The germline V and J ends were trimmed by 3 bases and 11 bases, with 11 bases remaining between them. The CDR3 spells CASSDYQEAQHF. Written as DNA, the CDR3 is TGTGCCAGCAGTGACTACCAGGAAGCCCAGCATTTT.

This clone was picked up a small number of times. This chain links TRBV28 with TRBJ2-5; tentative D call: TRBD1 (5 bases). Trimming cost V 1 base and J 7 bases, with 7 bases left between them. The CDR3 consists of 12 residues. Germline CDR1 is MDHEN and CDR2 is SYDVKM. The CDR3 region is CASSLLQGTQYF. As DNA, the CDR3 is TGTGCCAGCAGTTTATTGCAGGGGACCCAGTACTTC.

This clone was observed a few times. The genes are TRBV6-1 and TRBJ2-7; the D gene is possibly TRBD2 (5 bases). Between the trimmed V and J ends, which lost 5 bases and 4 bases, there was a span of 15 bases. Germline CDR1 and CDR2: MNHNS and SASEGT. CDR3 length: 14 residues. The CDR3 spells CASSPRQGRYEQYF. DNA of the CDR3: TGTGCCAGCAGTCCCCGTCAAGGGAGATACGAGCAGTACTTC.

This clone was recorded a few times. The chain employs TRBV27 and TRBJ2-3, with D tentatively TRBD1 or TRBD2 (5 bases each). Germline loops: CDR1 MNHEY, CDR2 SMNVEV (reference sequence). Trimming pared 2 bases from V and 2 bases from J, leaving 14 bases between. The CDR3 runs to 16 residues. The CDR3 region is CASSLLPGALTDTQYF. The CDR3 DNA sequence: TGTGCCAGCAGTTTACTGCCCGGGGCTCTCACAGATACGCAGTATTTT.

With respect to this clone: One junction end disagrees with the germline gene, perhaps due to a read error. The chain links TRBV7-3 to TRBJ1-1; perhaps TRBD1 as D (6 bases). The CDR3 runs 14 residues. Germline CDR1 is SGHTA and CDR2 is FQGTGA. The CDR3 region has the DNA TGTGCCAGCAGCCAGGGACATTCAAACACTGAAGCTTTATTT. Amino acids: CASSQGHSNTEALF.

By sample fraction, this clone is medium-sized. This CDR3 is also generated by other DNA sequences in the sample. V gene TRBV6-1 combines with J gene TRBJ1-2; the match to TRBD1 covers 7 bases. The V gene end was trimmed by 3 bases and the J gene end by 4 bases; junction bases not matched to a gene: 5. The CDR3 is made up of 14 amino acids. Germline V lookup: CDR1 MNHNS, CDR2 SASEGT. Here the CDR3 DNA reads TGTGCCAGCAGTGAGGGGCAGGGGGTCTATGGCTACACCTTC. It translates to CASSEGQGVYGYTF.

The rearrangement uses TRBV7-3 and TRBJ2-3; D is ambiguous. Germline CDR1 reads SGHTA; CDR2 reads FQGTGA. V was cut by 0 bases and J by 1 base, with 11 bases left in between. The CDR3 totals 16 residues. The CDR3 sequence is CASSLTGWGCTDTQYF. The CDR3 DNA follows: TGTGCCAGCAGCTTAACAGGGTGGGGATGCACAGATACGCAGTATTTT.

The chain combines TRBV28 with TRBJ1-6; D uncertain. Trimming shortened V by 11 bases and J by 7 bases, and 12 bases separated the two germline ends. The germline V gene has CDR1 MDHEN and CDR2 SYDVKM. The CDR3 contains 12 residues. In DNA form, the CDR3 reads TGTGCCGAGGCGGACCAAAATTCACCCCTCCACTTT. It codes for CAEADQNSPLHF.

In this sample, this clone turned up a few times. Mismatch with germline at one junction end may stem from a read error. The chain combines TRBV12-3 or TRBV12-4 with TRBJ2-2; D might be TRBD1 (5 bases). The CDR3 is 16 amino acids. In nucleotides, the CDR3 is TGTGCCAGCATTTTATTTGCTGGGGCTGGCACCGGGGAGCTGTTTTTT. Translation gives CASILFAGAGTGELFF.

This clone was observed a few times. In DNA form, the CDR3 reads TGTGCCAGCTCACAGGGATCACAGTATACGCAGTATTTT. Protein product: CASSQGSQYTQYF. The chain couples TRBV6-1 to TRBJ2-3; tentatively, D is TRBD1 (6 bases). The CDR3 has 13 residues. CDR1 is MNHNS, CDR2 SASEGT, per germline. The V gene lost 8 bases and the J gene lost 7 bases, with 16 bases spanning the gap.

J is TRBJ2-1 and V is TRBV5-1, with a possible D match to TRBD1 (5 bases). The CDR3 consists of 16 residues. Per germline, CDR1 SGHRS and CDR2 YFSETQ. Trimming took 2 bases from V and 7 from J, leaving 19 bases between them. CDR3 region: CASSLEQVVRSNEQFF. The CDR3 DNA is TGCGCCAGCAGCTTAGAACAGGTGGTCCGGAGTAATGAGCAGTTCTTC.

With respect to this clone: At one of its ends the junction is not consistent with the germline gene, which may arise from a read error. The sample contains more than one DNA sequence encoding this CDR3. The chain carries TRBV12-3 or TRBV12-4 and TRBJ2-7; weak D call: TRBD2 (6 bases). The CDR3 is 13 amino acids. Here the CDR3 reads CASRDYSYYEHYF. As DNA, the CDR3 is TGTGCCAGCAGGGACTACAGCTACTACGAGCACTACTTC.

This clone occurred many times. The chain employs TRBV19 and TRBJ2-3, with 7 bases aligning to TRBD2. V shed 7 bases and J 1 base; nucleotides not matched to a gene: 8. This CDR3 has 15 residues. The V gene's germline CDR1 is LNHDA and CDR2 SQIVND (reference sequence). In DNA, the CDR3 is TGTGCCAGTACGGGGGGTCTAGCGGGCACAGATACGCAGTATTTT. As protein: CASTGGLAGTDTQYF.

The rearrangement joins TRBV5-6 to TRBJ2-1; TRBD2 matches 14 bases. V lost 2 bases to trimming and J lost 4 bases; unmatched junction nucleotides: 2. Germline V lookup: CDR1 SGHDT, CDR2 YYEEEE. The CDR3 extends over 16 amino acids. The CDR3 region is CASSFGLAGGYNEQFF. CDR3 in DNA: TGTGCCAGCAGCTTTGGACTAGCGGGGGGATACAATGAGCAGTTCTTC.

The rearrangement uses TRBV20-1 and TRBJ2-7, with 7 bases aligning to TRBD2. V shed 5 bases and J 2 bases; nucleotides not matched to a gene: 15. CDR3 length: 16 amino acids. Germline V lookup: CDR1 DFQATT, CDR2 SNEGSKA (reference sequence). CDR3 sequence: CSASGASGIATYEQYF. Written as DNA, the CDR3 is TGCAGTGCTTCCGGGGCTAGCGGAATTGCTACCTACGAGCAGTACTTC.